The rows below give T cell receptor beta chains drawn from one sample of a study of patients and donors after allogeneic stem cell transplantation. TCRdb re-called the RT-PCR reads through MiXCR, storing one row per CDR3 protein. Here the sample spans over 350,000 distinct CDR3 sequences, 16% being singletons. Sequencing was done on a sample of blood, either unsorted or a sorted T cell fraction (not recorded which). The receptors were gathered from a human donor who was either an allogeneic HSCT recipient or a stem cell or donor lymphocyte infusion donor (not recorded which). It is not recorded whose cells these are; they may come from a transplant donor. Each CDR3 is given with its conserved first and last residue. D genes are given only for firm matches. Part of the rows lack a size; the others show once, few, many or a class for expanded clones.

D,J,size,V,DNA,CDR3
.,TRBJ2-3,few,TRBV10-3,TGTGCCATCAGCATCGGGGATACGCAGTATTTT,CAISIGDTQYF
.,TRBJ2-7,few,TRBV20-1,TGCAGTGCCTCCATCTCCTACGAGCAGTACTTC,CSASISYEQYF
.,TRBJ1-2,.,TRBV5-1,TGCGCCAGCAGTGGCCCAGCTCTCACCTTC,CASSGPALTF
.,TRBJ1-3,many,TRBV6-5,TGTGCCAGCAGTTACGGGGATAGCACCATATATTTT,CASSYGDSTIYF
TRBD2,TRBJ2-1,.,TRBV10-2,TGCGCCAGCGACCGCGCGGGGGGGTACAATGAGCAGTTCTTC,CASDRAGGYNEQFF
.,TRBJ2-3,.,TRBV3-1,TGTGCCAGCAGCCACACTTTAACAGATACGCAGTATTTT,CASSHTLTDTQYF
.,TRBJ2-1,.,TRBV3-1,TGTGCCAGCAGCCAAGATGGGACCTCCTACAATGAGCAGTTCTTC,CASSQDGTSYNEQFF
.,TRBJ1-3,.,TRBV6-2/TRBV6-3,TGTGCCAGCAGTTACAGGAGCTACTCCACCATATATTTT,CASSYRSYSTIYF
TRBD1,TRBJ2-7,few,TRBV27,TGTGCCAGCGCTGAGATGGACAGGGTACCCGAGCAGTACTTC,CASAEMDRVPEQYF
TRBD1,TRBJ1-1,few,TRBV6-5,TGTGCCAGCAGTTATAGACAGGGGGGAACTGAAGCTTTCTTT,CASSYRQGGTEAFF
.,TRBJ2-1,many,TRBV2,TGTGCCAGCATCGACAGGTACAATGAGCAGTTCTTC,CASIDRYNEQFF
TRBD2,TRBJ2-4,few,TRBV4-1,TGCGCCAGCAGCCCGGGACTAGCGGGAGGAGGGGCCAAAAACATTCAGTACTTC,CASSPGLAGGGAKNIQYF
.,TRBJ1-1,few,TRBV6-5,TGTGCCAGCAGTTTAGATCCGGCGGGGGCCACTGAAGCTTTCTTT,CASSLDPAGATEAFF
.,TRBJ2-7,few,TRBV5-1,TGCGCCAGCAGCCCCCCAGGGAGTGGGGGGCTCTCATCCTACGAGCAGTACTTC,CASSPPGSGGLSSYEQYF
.,TRBJ1-4,many,TRBV12-3/TRBV12-4,TGTGCCAGCAGGCCCCAGGGGGAAAAACTGTTTTTT,CASRPQGEKLFF
TRBD1,TRBJ2-2,.,TRBV10-3,TGTGCCATCAACCGGGACAGAAGACCCGACCCCAACACCGGGGAGCTGTTTTTT,CAINRDRRPDPNTGELFF
TRBD1,TRBJ1-1,many,TRBV5-1,TGCGCCAGCAGCCCGGGACAGGTAACGGTGAACACTGAAGCTTTCTTT,CASSPGQVTVNTEAFF
TRBD2,TRBJ2-7,.,TRBV29-1,TGCAGCGTGACTAGCGGGCCCGTCTACGAGCAGTACTTC,CSVTSGPVYEQYF
.,TRBJ2-5,few,TRBV24-1,TGTGCCACCAGTGATCGCGGCTTGGAGGTGGAGACCCAGTACTTC,CATSDRGLEVETQYF
.,TRBJ1-2,few,TRBV16,TGTGCCAGCAGCCATGGAGAGGGGGGAGAATATGGCTACACCTTC,CASSHGEGGEYGYTF
.,TRBJ2-6,.,TRBV3-1,TGTGCCAGCAGCCAAGTCGTGCTCGGACAGCTAACAAGCTCTGGGGCCAACGTCCTGACTTTC,CASSQVVLGQLTSSGANVLTF
TRBD1,TRBJ1-1,few,TRBV20-1,TGCAGTGCTAGAGATCCCACAGGGGGCACTGAAGCTTTCTTT,CSARDPTGGTEAFF
.,TRBJ2-1,.,TRBV19,TGTGCCAGTAGTATGGGCTATTACAATGAGCAGTTCTTC,CASSMGYYNEQFF
.,TRBJ1-2,many,TRBV12-3/TRBV12-4,TGTGCCAGCAGTTTAAATGGCTACACCTTC,CASSLNGYTF
TRBD2,TRBJ2-1,few,TRBV12-3/TRBV12-4,TGTGCCAGCAGTGCTAGCGGGAGGGCCCAGGGGGGTGAGCAGTTCTTC,CASSASGRAQGGEQFF
.,TRBJ2-1,many,TRBV30,TGTGCCTGGAGTCGGACTAACTACAATGAGCAGTTCTTC,CAWSRTNYNEQFF
TRBD2,TRBJ2-3,.,TRBV27,TGTGCCAGCAGACCAAGCGGGGGGCCGTACACAGATACGCAGTATTTT,CASRPSGGPYTDTQYF
.,TRBJ1-5,.,TRBV4-1,TGCGCCAGCAGCCAAGAAGGGGTTACGGGCAATCAGCCCCAGCATTTT,CASSQEGVTGNQPQHF
.,TRBJ2-7,.,TRBV11-2,TGTGCCAGCAGCCCATTTTGGGACTTCGAGCAGTACTTC,CASSPFWDFEQYF
TRBD2,TRBJ2-5,many,TRBV12-3/TRBV12-4,TGTGCCAGCAGTTTATGGGGGACTAGCGCCCAAGAGACCCAGTACTTC,CASSLWGTSAQETQYF
TRBD1,TRBJ1-2,.,TRBV7-2,TGTGCCAGCAGCCCTCGGACAGGGGGCCCGTATGGCTACACCTTC,CASSPRTGGPYGYTF
.,TRBJ1-5,many,TRBV10-3,TGTGCCATCAGTGTGAATGGCTATAGCAATCAGCCCCAGCATTTT,CAISVNGYSNQPQHF
TRBD2,TRBJ2-3,.,TRBV5-5,TGTGCCAGCAGCAGACGGACTAGCGGGGGCACAGATACGCAGTATTTT,CASSRRTSGGTDTQYF
.,TRBJ2-1,.,TRBV4-2,TGTGCCAGCAGCCAGGTTGTGGGTGGAACTGAGCAGTTCTTC,CASSQVVGGTEQFF
.,TRBJ2-1,.,TRBV7-8,TGTGCCAGCAGCTTGAACCGATCCCGGTACAATGAGCAGTTCTTC,CASSLNRSRYNEQFF
.,TRBJ1-5,.,TRBV24-1,TGTGCCACCGGGCAGAGGGGCAATCAGCCCCAGCATTTT,CATGQRGNQPQHF
TRBD2,TRBJ2-7,many,TRBV9,TGTGCCAGCAGCCCTACTAGCGGGGGCTCCTACGAGCAGTACTTC,CASSPTSGGSYEQYF
.,TRBJ1-5,many,TRBV6-2/TRBV6-3,TGTGCCAGCAGTTACGCATGGAGCGATCAGCCCCAGCATTTT,CASSYAWSDQPQHF
.,TRBJ2-2,.,TRBV4-1,TGCGCCAGCAGCCAAGAGCACCTCAACACCGGGGAGCTGTTTTTT,CASSQEHLNTGELFF
.,TRBJ1-3,.,TRBV3-1,TGTGCCAGCAGCCAAGATTTGGGATCCGGAAACACCATATATTTT,CASSQDLGSGNTIYF
.,TRBJ1-1,many,TRBV29-1,TGCAGCGTTGAAGATCTTATGGCCTACACTGAAGCTTTCTTT,CSVEDLMAYTEAFF
.,TRBJ1-2,.,TRBV28,TGTGCCACCTTTTTCGCAGCTCCGTATGGCTACACCTTC,CATFFAAPYGYTF
TRBD2,TRBJ2-7,.,TRBV6-5,TGTGCCAGCAGTTACAGCGGACTAGCGGGGGTAGCCTACGAGCAGTACTTC,CASSYSGLAGVAYEQYF
TRBD2,TRBJ2-3,.,TRBV18,TGTGCCAGCTCACCAGTGGGAGGGGATACGCAGTATTTT,CASSPVGGDTQYF
.,TRBJ2-2,many,TRBV6-1,TGTGCCAGCAGTCCCCCGGGGCCCACCGGGGAGCTGTTTTTT,CASSPPGPTGELFF
.,TRBJ2-5,.,TRBV5-1,TGCGCCAGCAGCTTGGGAACCCTTATGGGAGAGACCCAGTACTTC,CASSLGTLMGETQYF
.,TRBJ2-7,.,TRBV7-6,TGTGCCAGCAGCTTAGAAGGGGGTTGGCGCGAGCAGTACTTC,CASSLEGGWREQYF
.,TRBJ2-3,few,TRBV11-2,TGTGCCAGCAGCTTAGGGGTTAGCGAGAGGGCAGATACGCAGTATTTT,CASSLGVSERADTQYF
.,TRBJ2-2,few,TRBV20-1,TGCAGTGCTAGAGATTATCGGGTTAACACCGGGGAGCTGTTTTTT,CSARDYRVNTGELFF
.,TRBJ1-4,.,TRBV15,TGTGCTACCAGCAAAGGGACACCTTCGCATGAAAAACTGTTTTTT,CATSKGTPSHEKLFF
.,TRBJ1-1,few,TRBV7-9,TGTGCCAGCAGCTTGGCAGGGATGGGCACTGAAGCTTTCTTT,CASSLAGMGTEAFF
.,TRBJ2-7,.,TRBV6-2/TRBV6-3,TGTGCCAGCACCTTTAACAGGAAGATGTACTTC,CASTFNRKMYF
TRBD2,TRBJ2-1,.,TRBV29-1,TGCAGCGTGAGAGGAACTAGCGGGTTCGATGAGCAGTTCTTC,CSVRGTSGFDEQFF
.,TRBJ2-7,few,TRBV6-2/TRBV6-3,TGTGCCAGCAGCTCCCCACCACCAGGGTTCTACGAGCAGTACTTC,CASSSPPPGFYEQYF
TRBD2,TRBJ2-1,.,TRBV27,TGTGCCAGCAGTTTATTGCGTAGCGGGAGGGCCTCCTACAATGAGCAGTTCTTC,CASSLLRSGRASYNEQFF
TRBD1,TRBJ1-2,few,TRBV7-2,TGTGCCAGCAGCCTCGAGAGGACAGGGGTAGGCTACACCTTC,CASSLERTGVGYTF
.,TRBJ2-5,few,TRBV2,TGTGCCAGCACCCCATCGACAGGGAGGGGAACCCAAGAGACCCAGTACTTC,CASTPSTGRGTQETQYF
TRBD1,TRBJ2-2,few,TRBV29-1,TGCAGCGTTGAAGTAGTAGGACAGGGGGTCAACACCGGGGAGCTGTTTTTT,CSVEVVGQGVNTGELFF
TRBD1,TRBJ2-7,.,TRBV25-1,TGTGCCAGCAGTGCCTCGCGTGGGACAGGCACCTACGAGCAGTACTTC,CASSASRGTGTYEQYF